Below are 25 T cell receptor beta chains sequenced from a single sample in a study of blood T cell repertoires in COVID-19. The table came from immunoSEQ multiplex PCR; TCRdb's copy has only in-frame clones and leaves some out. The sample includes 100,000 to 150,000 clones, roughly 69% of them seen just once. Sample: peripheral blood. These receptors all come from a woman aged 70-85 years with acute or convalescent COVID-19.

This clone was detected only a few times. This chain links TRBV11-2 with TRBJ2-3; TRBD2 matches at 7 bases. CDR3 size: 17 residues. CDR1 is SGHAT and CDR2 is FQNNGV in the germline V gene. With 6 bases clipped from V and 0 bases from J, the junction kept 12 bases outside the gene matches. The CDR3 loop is CASSRKTIAGSTDTQYF. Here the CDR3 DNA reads TGTGCCAGCAGTCGAAAGACTATAGCGGGCAGCACAGATACGCAGTATTTT.

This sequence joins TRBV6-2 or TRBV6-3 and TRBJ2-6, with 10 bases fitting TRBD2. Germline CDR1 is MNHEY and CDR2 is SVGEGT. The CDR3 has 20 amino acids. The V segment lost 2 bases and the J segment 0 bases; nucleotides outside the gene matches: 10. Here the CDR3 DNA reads TGTGCCAGCAGTTACCCGTCAGCGGGAGGGCTTCGCTCTGGGGCCAACGTCCTGACTTTC. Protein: CASSYPSAGGLRSGANVLTF.

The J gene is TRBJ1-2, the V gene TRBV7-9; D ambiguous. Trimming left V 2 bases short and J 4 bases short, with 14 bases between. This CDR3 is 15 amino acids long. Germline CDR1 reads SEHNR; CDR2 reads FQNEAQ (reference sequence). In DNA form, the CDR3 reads TGTGCCAGCAGCTTACAGGAAAACGCCGGCTATGGCTACACCTTC. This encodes CASSLQENAGYGYTF.

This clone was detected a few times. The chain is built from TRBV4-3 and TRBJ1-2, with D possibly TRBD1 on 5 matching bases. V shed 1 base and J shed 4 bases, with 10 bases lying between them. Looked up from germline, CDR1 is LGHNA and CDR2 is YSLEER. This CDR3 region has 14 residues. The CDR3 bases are TGCGCCAGCAGCCAAGCTCAGGGTTCCTATGGCTACACCTTC. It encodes CASSQAQGSYGYTF.

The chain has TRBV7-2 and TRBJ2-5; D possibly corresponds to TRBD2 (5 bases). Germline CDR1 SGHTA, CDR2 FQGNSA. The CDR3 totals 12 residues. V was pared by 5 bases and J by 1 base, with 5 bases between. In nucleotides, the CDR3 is TGTGCCAGCAGCCGGGGCCAAGAGACCCAGTACTTC. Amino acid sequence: CASSRGQETQYF. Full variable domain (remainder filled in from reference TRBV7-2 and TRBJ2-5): GAGVSQSPSNKVTEKGKDVELRCDPISGHTALYWYRQSLGQGLEFLIYFQGNSAPDKSGLPSDRFSAERTGGSVSTLTIQRTQQEDSAVYLCASSRGQETQYFGPGTRLLVL.

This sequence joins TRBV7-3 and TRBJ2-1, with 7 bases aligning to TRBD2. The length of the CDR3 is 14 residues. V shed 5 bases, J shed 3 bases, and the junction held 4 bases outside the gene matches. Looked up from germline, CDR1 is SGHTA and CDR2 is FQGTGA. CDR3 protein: CASSPSGGYNEQFF. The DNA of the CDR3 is TGTGCCAGCAGCCCGTCGGGGGGCTACAATGAGCAGTTCTTC.

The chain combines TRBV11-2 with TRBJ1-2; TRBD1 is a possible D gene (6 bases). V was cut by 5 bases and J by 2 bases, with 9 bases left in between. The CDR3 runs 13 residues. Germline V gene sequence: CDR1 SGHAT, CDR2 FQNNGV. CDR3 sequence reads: CASSPDRNYGYTF. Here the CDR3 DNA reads TGTGCCAGCAGCCCTGACAGGAACTATGGCTACACCTTC.

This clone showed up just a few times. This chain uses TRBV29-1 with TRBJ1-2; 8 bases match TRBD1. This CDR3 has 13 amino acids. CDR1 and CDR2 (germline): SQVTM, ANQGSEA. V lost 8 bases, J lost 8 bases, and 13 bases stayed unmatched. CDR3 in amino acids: CSSAQQGGRGYTF. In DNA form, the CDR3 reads TGCAGCTCCGCCCAACAGGGGGGCCGGGGCTACACCTTC.

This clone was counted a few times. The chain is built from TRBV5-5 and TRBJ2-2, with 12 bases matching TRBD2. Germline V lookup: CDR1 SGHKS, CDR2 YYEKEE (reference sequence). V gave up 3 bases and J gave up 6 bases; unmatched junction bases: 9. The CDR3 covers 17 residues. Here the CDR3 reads CASSSRHLAGGAGELFF. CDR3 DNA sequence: TGTGCCAGCAGCTCGCGGCACCTAGCGGGGGGGGCCGGGGAGCTGTTTTTT.

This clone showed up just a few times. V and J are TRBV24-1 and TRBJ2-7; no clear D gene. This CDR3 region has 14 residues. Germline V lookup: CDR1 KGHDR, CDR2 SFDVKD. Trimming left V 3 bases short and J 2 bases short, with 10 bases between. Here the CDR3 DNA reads TGTGCCACCAGTGATCCCGACAAGCCCTACGAGCAGTACTTC. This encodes CATSDPDKPYEQYF.

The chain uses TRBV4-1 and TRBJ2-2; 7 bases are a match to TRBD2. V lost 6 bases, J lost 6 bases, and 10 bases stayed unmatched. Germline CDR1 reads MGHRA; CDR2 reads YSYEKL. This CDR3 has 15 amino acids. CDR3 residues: CASRGLAGGAGELFF. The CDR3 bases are TGCGCCAGCAGAGGATTAGCGGGTGGCGCCGGGGAGCTGTTTTTT.

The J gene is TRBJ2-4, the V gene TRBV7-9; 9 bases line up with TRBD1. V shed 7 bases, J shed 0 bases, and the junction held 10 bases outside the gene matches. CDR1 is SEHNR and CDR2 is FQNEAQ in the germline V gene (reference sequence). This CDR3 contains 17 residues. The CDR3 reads CASKETGGWGAKNIQYF. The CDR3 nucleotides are TGTGCCAGCAAGGAAACAGGGGGCTGGGGAGCCAAAAACATTCAGTACTTC.

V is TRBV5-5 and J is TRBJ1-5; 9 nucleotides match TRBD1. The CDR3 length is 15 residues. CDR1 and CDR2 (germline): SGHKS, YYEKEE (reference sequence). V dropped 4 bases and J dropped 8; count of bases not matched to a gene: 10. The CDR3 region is CASSRSTGGEEPQHF. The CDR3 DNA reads TGTGCCAGCAGCCGATCCACAGGGGGCGAGGAGCCCCAGCATTTT.

CDR3 in DNA: TGTGCCAGCAGTCGAGCGGAAACCTACGAGCAGTACTTC. Its protein product is CASSRAETYEQYF. The chain joins TRBV12-3 or TRBV12-4 to TRBJ2-7, with TRBD2 as a possible D gene (5 bases). The CDR3 runs 13 residues. Deletions cut 5 bases from V and 2 bases from J, with 10 bases between.

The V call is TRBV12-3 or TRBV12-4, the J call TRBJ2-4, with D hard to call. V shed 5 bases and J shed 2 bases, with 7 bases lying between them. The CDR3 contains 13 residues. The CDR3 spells CASSPMSKNIQYF. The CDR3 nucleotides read TGTGCCAGCAGTCCTATGTCCAAAAACATTCAGTACTTC.

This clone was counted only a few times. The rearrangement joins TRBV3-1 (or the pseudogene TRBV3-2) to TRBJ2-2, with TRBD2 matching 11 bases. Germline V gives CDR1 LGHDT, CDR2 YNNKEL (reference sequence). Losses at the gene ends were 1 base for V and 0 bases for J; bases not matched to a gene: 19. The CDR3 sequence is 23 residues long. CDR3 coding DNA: TGTGCCAGCAGCCAAGGAGTCCCCTGGGAAGGACTAGCGGGTCAAGCGAACACCGGGGAGCTGTTTTTT. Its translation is CASSQGVPWEGLAGQANTGELFF.

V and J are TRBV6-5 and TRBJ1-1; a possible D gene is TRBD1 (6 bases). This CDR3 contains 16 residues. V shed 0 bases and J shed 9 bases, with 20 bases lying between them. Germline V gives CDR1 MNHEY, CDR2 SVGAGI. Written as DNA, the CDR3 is TGTGCCAGCAGTTACTCAGTTTCGGAGCACAGGGAACAAGCTTTCTTT. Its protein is CASSYSVSEHREQAFF.

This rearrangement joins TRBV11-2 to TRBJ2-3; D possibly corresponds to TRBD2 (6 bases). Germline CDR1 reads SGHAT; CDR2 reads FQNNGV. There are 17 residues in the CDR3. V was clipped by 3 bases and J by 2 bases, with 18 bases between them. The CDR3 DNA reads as TGTGCCAGCAGCTTCAATGGACTATTTCGGGTCACAGATACGCAGTATTTT. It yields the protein CASSFNGLFRVTDTQYF.

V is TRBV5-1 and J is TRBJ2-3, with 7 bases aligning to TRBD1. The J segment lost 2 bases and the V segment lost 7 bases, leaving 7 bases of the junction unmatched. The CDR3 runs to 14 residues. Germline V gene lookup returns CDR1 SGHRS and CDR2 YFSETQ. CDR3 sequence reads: CASSIGGYTDTQYF. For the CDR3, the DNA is TGCGCCAGCTCAATAGGGGGCTACACAGATACGCAGTATTTT.

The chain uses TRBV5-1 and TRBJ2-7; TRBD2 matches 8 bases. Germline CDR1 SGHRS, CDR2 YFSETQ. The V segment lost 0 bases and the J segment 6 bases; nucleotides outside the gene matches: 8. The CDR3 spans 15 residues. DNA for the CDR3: TGCGCCAGCAGCTTGGAAGTCGGGAGGGCCTCCGAGCAGTACTTC. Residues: CASSLEVGRASEQYF.

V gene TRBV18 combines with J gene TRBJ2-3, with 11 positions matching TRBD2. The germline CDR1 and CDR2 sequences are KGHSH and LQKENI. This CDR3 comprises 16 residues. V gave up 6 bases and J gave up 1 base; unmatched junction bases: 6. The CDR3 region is CASSSLLAGGTDTQYF. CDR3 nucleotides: TGTGCCAGCTCGTCCCTACTAGCGGGGGGCACAGATACGCAGTATTTT.

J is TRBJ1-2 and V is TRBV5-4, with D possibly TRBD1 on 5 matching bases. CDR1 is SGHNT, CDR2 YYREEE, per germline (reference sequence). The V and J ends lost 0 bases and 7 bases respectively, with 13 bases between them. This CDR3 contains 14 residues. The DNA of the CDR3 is TGTGCCAGCAGCTTGGCCCAACAGGTCCTTGGCTACACCTTC. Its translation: CASSLAQQVLGYTF.

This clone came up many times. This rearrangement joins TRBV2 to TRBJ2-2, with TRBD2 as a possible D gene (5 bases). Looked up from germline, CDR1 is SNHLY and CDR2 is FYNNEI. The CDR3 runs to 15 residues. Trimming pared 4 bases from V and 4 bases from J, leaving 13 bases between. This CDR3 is CASSVEGAGTGELFF. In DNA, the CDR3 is TGTGCCAGCAGTGTCGAGGGTGCGGGCACCGGGGAGCTGTTTTTT.

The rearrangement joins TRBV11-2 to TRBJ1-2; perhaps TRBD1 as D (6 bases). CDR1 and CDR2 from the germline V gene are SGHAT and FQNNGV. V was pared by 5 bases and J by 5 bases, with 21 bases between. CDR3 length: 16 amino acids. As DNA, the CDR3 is TGTGCCAGCAGCCCGGGGGGGGGCCTGGGAACTTATGGCTACACCTTC. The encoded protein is CASSPGGGLGTYGYTF.

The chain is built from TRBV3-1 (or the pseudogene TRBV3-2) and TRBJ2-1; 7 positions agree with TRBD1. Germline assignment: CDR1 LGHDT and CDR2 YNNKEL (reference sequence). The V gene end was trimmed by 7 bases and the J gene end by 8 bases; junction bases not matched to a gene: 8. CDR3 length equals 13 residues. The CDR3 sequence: CASTRQGLDEQFF. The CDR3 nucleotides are TGTGCCAGCACCCGACAGGGTCTAGATGAGCAGTTCTTC.